These 2 T cell receptor beta chains originate from one sample sequenced in a study of CD8 T cells in ankylosing spondylitis. MiXCR, applied by TCRdb to the 5' RACE reads, yields one record per CDR3 protein. The table includes a few hundred thousand distinct CDR3 sequences, 20% to 25% detected once. Input material: blood, either unsorted or a sorted T cell fraction (not recorded which). These receptors originate from a male donor with ankylosing spondylitis or in good health (not recorded which).

This clonotype was counted a few times. The V call is TRBV7-9, the J call TRBJ2-5; no definite D call. This CDR3 contains 14 residues. Per the germline V gene, CDR1 is SEHNR and CDR2 is FQNEAQ (reference sequence). V gave up 4 bases and J gave up 2 bases, with 11 bases separating them. CDR3 region: CASSWVVGQETQYF. The CDR3 DNA is TGTGCCAGCAGCTGGGTAGTGGGGCAAGAGACCCAGTACTTC.

The chain combines TRBV15 with TRBJ2-7; tentative D call: TRBD1 (6 bases). This CDR3 comprises 15 residues. V dropped 6 bases and J dropped 0 bases, with 15 bases sitting between them. Germline loops: CDR1 LNHNV, CDR2 YYDKDF (reference sequence). The CDR3 region has the DNA TGTGCCACCAGAATTGGACAGCTAGACTCCTACGAGCAGTACTTC. Translated: CATRIGQLDSYEQYF.